The present T cell receptor beta chain was sequenced within a study of spatial heterogeneity in lung cancer. Time point denoted: blood at routine non-recurrence follow-up after resection. One entry per CDR3 protein results from TCRdb running MiXCR on the 5' RACE reads. In the table there are around 41,000 distinct CDR3 sequences, about 23% of which are singletons. V was trimmed by 3 bases and J by 4 bases, leaving 7 bases between them. The V gene's germline CDR1 is SNHLY and CDR2 FYNNEI. The CDR3 sequence is 13 residues long. This clonotype originated in a female donor with early-stage non-small cell lung cancer. This specimen was PBMCs, taken at follow-up. The chain uses TRBV2 and TRBJ2-1; D is tentatively TRBD1 or TRBD2 (5 bases each). The CDR3 DNA follows: TGTGCCAGCAGTGAGGGACCGTACAATGAGCAGTTCTTC. It is translated as CASSEGPYNEQFF.